Listed below are T cell receptor beta chains from one sample, sequenced in a study of blood T cells in healthy people across ages. A single record per CDR3 protein comes from TCRdb applying MiXCR to the 5' RACE reads. The data show hundreds of thousands of distinct CDR3 sequences, more than 45% seen once. The sequencing input was blood. These receptors were collected from a young man in good health. Each CDR3 is given with its conserved first and last residue. D genes are given only for firm matches. Size tells how often a clone was seen (once, few, many) or the class of an expanded clone, and some rows leave it out.

- | TRBJ2-1 | - | TRBV7-2 | TGTGCCAGCAGGAGCACCGGAGGGATGGGAAATGAGCAGTTCTTC | CASRSTGGMGNEQFF
TRBD2 | TRBJ2-1 | - | TRBV29-1 | TGCAGCGTTGAAAGGCGGGGGGGCCCCACCTACAATGAGCAGTTCTTC | CSVERRGGPTYNEQFF
TRBD1 | TRBJ1-2 | few | TRBV20-1 | TGCAGTGCGGTCAGGGGGGAGGGCTACACCTTC | CSAVRGEGYTF
- | TRBJ1-4 | - | TRBV7-2 | TGTGCCAGCAGCTTAGGCCTCGGTGGAGAAAAACTGTTTTTT | CASSLGLGGEKLFF
- | TRBJ1-1 | - | TRBV10-3 | TGTGCCATCAGTGGGTTGTCAGGGAACACTGAAGCTTTCTTT | CAISGLSGNTEAFF
TRBD1 | TRBJ1-2 | - | TRBV20-1 | TGCAGTACCCCGGACAGGGGCTATGGCTACACCTTC | CSTPDRGYGYTF
- | TRBJ2-7 | few | TRBV29-1 | TGCAGCGTTTCGAAAGGGGCACCCGACTACGAGCAGTACTTC | CSVSKGAPDYEQYF
TRBD1 | TRBJ2-1 | - | TRBV11-1 | TGTGCCAGCAGCTCGGACAGGCAGTTCTACAATGAGCAGTTCTTC | CASSSDRQFYNEQFF
TRBD1 | TRBJ2-7 | - | TRBV6-1 | TGTGCCAGCAGTGAAGTTGACGACAGGGCCTACGAGCAGTACTTC | CASSEVDDRAYEQYF
- | TRBJ1-2 | - | TRBV24-1 | TGTGCCACCAGTGATCAACATACAGGAAGCTATGGCTACACCTTC | CATSDQHTGSYGYTF
TRBD1 | TRBJ1-1 | many | TRBV5-1 | TGCGCCAGCAGCTTGTCGGGGACAGCGAACACTGAAGCTTTCTTT | CASSLSGTANTEAFF
- | TRBJ2-1 | - | TRBV7-2 | TGTGCCAGCAGCTTAAGGGGCGGGACGGGCCCAGGTGAGCAGTTCTTC | CASSLRGGTGPGEQFF
- | TRBJ1-2 | - | TRBV24-1 | TGTGCCACCATACGGGCCATATGGAGTCTCTATGGCTACACCTTC | CATIRAIWSLYGYTF
- | TRBJ1-1 | - | TRBV7-2 | TGTGCCAGCAGCTTGGGAGTGTGGTTGAACACTGAAGCTTTCTTT | CASSLGVWLNTEAFF
- | TRBJ2-1 | - | TRBV28 | TGTGCCAGCCGATCCCCCAGCTCCTACAATGAGCAGTTCTTC | CASRSPSSYNEQFF
- | TRBJ1-2 | - | TRBV12-3/TRBV12-4 | TGTGCCAGCAGTGGCCCGTTTAACTATGGCTACACCTTC | CASSGPFNYGYTF
- | TRBJ1-5 | - | TRBV4-2 | TGTGCCAGCAGCCAAGAGCCGGACAGCAATCAGCCCCAGCATTTT | CASSQEPDSNQPQHF
TRBD1 | TRBJ2-1 | - | TRBV5-3 | TGTGCCAGACTCCGGGACAGATACTACAATGAGCAGTTCTTC | CARLRDRYYNEQFF
TRBD1 | TRBJ1-2 | - | TRBV6-6 | TGTGCCAGCAGTTACACGCGGACAGGAAACACCTATGGCTACACCTTC | CASSYTRTGNTYGYTF
- | TRBJ2-7 | - | TRBV4-3 | TGCGCCAGCAGCCAAGATATGTCAGCAGCCTACGAGCAGTACTTC | CASSQDMSAAYEQYF
- | TRBJ2-5 | - | TRBV20-1 | TGCAGTGCTAGAGTTCCGGGAGTCCGGGAGACCCAGTACTTC | CSARVPGVRETQYF
TRBD2 | TRBJ2-2 | once | TRBV20-1 | TGCAGTGCTAGAGATTCATGGCGGGGGGCCTCGAACACCGGGGAGCTGTTTTTT | CSARDSWRGASNTGELFF
TRBD2 | TRBJ2-5 | - | TRBV5-6 | TGTGCCAGCAGCTTGACGTACGCGGGAGTAGGTGAGACCCAGTACTTC | CASSLTYAGVGETQYF
- | TRBJ2-1 | - | TRBV5-1 | TGCGCCAGCAGTCCGGCGGTCTCCTACAATGAGCAGTTCTTC | CASSPAVSYNEQFF
TRBD2 | TRBJ2-1 | once | TRBV25-1 | TGTGCCAGCGGCTCCGGGACTAGCGGGGGTACACACAATGAGCAGTTCTTC | CASGSGTSGGTHNEQFF
- | TRBJ2-7 | - | TRBV10-3 | TGTGCCATCAGTACACAGGTGCGGGACGAGCAGTACTTC | CAISTQVRDEQYF
- | TRBJ2-5 | few | TRBV20-1 | TGCAGTGCTAGGAACCCGGGACTCAAGTACCAAGAGACCCAGTACTTC | CSARNPGLKYQETQYF